The TCR beta chain under discussion was sequenced for a study of post-analysis software for immune sequencing data. On the study more broadly: Courses of disease covered relapsing-remitting, secondary progressive and progressive-relapsing multiple sclerosis. Study findings and constraints: There was significantly lower normalized Chao1 diversity in multiple sclerosis patients than in controls. Patients carried several TRBV segments more frequently than controls did, and TRBV5-6, TRBV5-1 and TRBV20-1 were among them.

Unique molecular identifiers were present in the TCR beta cDNA libraries. TCRdb re-called the PCR reads with MiXCR, one entry per CDR3 protein. Of approximately 770,000 distinct CDR3 sequences in the sample, about 45% were seen once. Unmatched junction bases numbered 2, after V lost 6 bases and J lost 4 bases. Germline V gene data show CDR1 as SQVTM and CDR2 as ANQGSEA. The CDR3 consists of 12 residues. This clonotype turned up a few times. What it binds is not known. V usage is TRBV29-1 and J usage is TRBJ2-1; 8 bases line up with TRBD1. Sequences were obtained from blood. This clonotype originated in a girl between 10 and 17 years old with multiple sclerosis. The CDR3 sequence is CSVRQGYNEQFF. The CDR3 nucleotides read TGCAGCGTCAGACAGGGGTACAATGAGCAGTTCTTC.